These 30 T cell receptor beta chains originate from one sample sequenced in a study of blood T cell repertoires in COVID-19. Data came from immunoSEQ multiplex PCR; TCRdb stores just in-frame clones and leaves some out. The sample carries around 240,000 clones, approximately 84% recorded once. The source material was peripheral blood. These receptors were taken from a woman of 80 years or more with acute or convalescent COVID-19.

This chain connects TRBV7-8 to TRBJ2-7; D gene unclear. This CDR3 comprises 11 residues. Germline CDR1 SGHVS, CDR2 FQNEAQ. V shed 5 bases and J shed 4 bases, with 6 bases lying between them. The CDR3 here is CASSARYEQYF. The CDR3 DNA follows: TGTGCCAGCAGCGCGAGATACGAGCAGTACTTC.

This clone occurred once. The chain recombines TRBV19 with TRBJ1-1, with TRBD1 as a possible D gene (5 bases). Trimming took off 4 bases at V and 6 bases at J, with 15 bases between the two ends. The length of the CDR3 is 14 residues. CDR1 is LNHDA and CDR2 is SQIVND in the germline V gene (reference sequence). CDR3 DNA: TGTGCCAGTAGTACAGGGTCTTCAAGGGCTGAAGCTTTCTTT. It codes for CASSTGSSRAEAFF.

The chain recombines TRBV7-3 with TRBJ2-5; 9 bases map to TRBD2. CDR3 size: 13 residues. Germline CDR1 is SGHTA and CDR2 is FQGTGA. The J segment lost 4 bases and the V segment lost 5 bases, leaving 2 bases of the junction unmatched. CDR3 DNA sequence: TGTGCCAGCAGCGCGGGAGGGGGAGAGACCCAGTACTTC. This translates into CASSAGGGETQYF.

The chain joins TRBV4-1 to TRBJ1-1; 7 bases map to TRBD1. CDR1 MGHRA and CDR2 YSYEKL come from the germline V gene. Losses at the gene ends were 4 bases for V and 12 bases for J; bases not matched to a gene: 14. This CDR3 spans 14 amino acids. Here the CDR3 DNA reads TGCGCCAGCAGCCGTAGGCCCGGACAGGATGTAACTTTCTTT. It codes for CASSRRPGQDVTFF.

This rearrangement joins TRBV20-1 to TRBJ2-1, with 9 bases that match TRBD1. Unmatched junction bases numbered 3, after V lost 3 bases and J lost 6 bases. Germline CDR1 and CDR2: DFQATT and SNEGSKA (reference sequence). The CDR3 length is 13 residues. In DNA, the CDR3 is TGCAGTGCTAGTAGACAGGGGGGCAATGAGCAGTTCTTC. The encoded protein is CSASRQGGNEQFF.

This chain connects TRBV18 to TRBJ1-5; D perhaps matches TRBD1 (6 bases). From germline, CDR1 is KGHSH and CDR2 LQKENI. This CDR3 region has 15 residues. V lost 2 bases, J lost 2 bases, and 10 bases lay in between. The CDR3 DNA follows: TGTGCCAGCTCACCAACAGGGTTGGGCAATCAGCCCCAGCATTTT. Residues: CASSPTGLGNQPQHF.

The chain employs TRBV21-1 and TRBJ2-6; no DNA check was done on the table's D call, TRBD1. TRBV21-1 counts as a pseudogene. The CDR3 is 15 amino acids. Written as DNA, the CDR3 is TGTGCCAGCAGCAAAAACAGGGCTGGGGCCAACGTCCTGACTTTC. Its protein product is CASSKNRAGANVLTF.

The J gene is TRBJ2-7, the V gene TRBV11-2; 13 nucleotides line up with TRBD2. J gave up 6 bases and V 0 bases, and 5 bases lay outside the gene matches. The CDR3 runs 16 residues. The germline V gene has CDR1 SGHAT and CDR2 FQNNGV. Written as DNA, the CDR3 is TGTGCCAGCAGCTTAGATTACAGACTAGCGGGAGGCGAGCAGTACTTC. Amino acids: CASSLDYRLAGGEQYF.

This clone was detected once. The J gene is TRBJ1-2, the V gene TRBV3-1 (or the pseudogene TRBV3-2); maybe TRBD1 (5 bases). Germline V gives CDR1 LGHDT, CDR2 YNNKEL (reference sequence). The length of the CDR3 is 14 residues. Deletions cut 1 base from V and 7 bases from J, with 13 bases between. CDR3 DNA: TGTGCCAGCAGCCAAGGTGAGGGACTGGCTGGCTACACCTTC. Amino acids: CASSQGEGLAGYTF.

The CDR3 region has the DNA TGTGCCACCAGGGGCGGGAGCCACACAGATACGCAGTATTTT. Translated: CATRGGSHTDTQYF. This chain links TRBV15 with TRBJ2-3, with TRBD2 matching 7 bases. The ends lost 6 bases at V and 2 bases at J; junction bases unmatched: 5. Germline V CDR1 and CDR2: LNHNV, YYDKDF (reference sequence). This CDR3 has 14 residues.

The genes are TRBV5-1 and TRBJ2-2; 8 bases are a match to TRBD1. Germline V lookup: CDR1 SGHRS, CDR2 YFSETQ. CDR3 size: 20 residues. Trimming at V came to 3 bases and at J to 0 bases, leaving 16 bases not matched to a gene. The CDR3 DNA sequence: TGCGCCAGCAGCTGGGGAGCGCTTGGACAGGGTAGGGCGAACACCGGGGAGCTGTTTTTT. Translation: CASSWGALGQGRANTGELFF.

The chain couples TRBV7-2 to TRBJ1-3, with TRBD1 matching over 7 bases. Germline V gene data show CDR1 as SGHTA and CDR2 as FQGNSA. The V gene end was trimmed by 6 bases and the J gene end by 4 bases; junction bases not matched to a gene: 15. The CDR3 extends over 17 amino acids. CDR3 protein: CASSFRLRQGPGNTIYF. The CDR3 coding sequence is TGTGCCAGCAGTTTTCGCCTACGACAGGGCCCAGGAAACACCATATATTTT.

The CDR3 sequence is CASSRQGPVNTEAFF. CDR3 sequence (DNA): TGCGCCAGCAGCCGACAGGGGCCGGTGAACACTGAAGCTTTCTTT. J is TRBJ1-1 and V is TRBV5-1, with 8 bases that match TRBD1. V was clipped by 4 bases and J by 0 bases; unmatched bases: 5. The CDR3 has 15 residues. Per the germline V gene, CDR1 is SGHRS and CDR2 is YFSETQ. Full variable domain (remainder filled in from reference TRBV5-1 and TRBJ1-1): KAGVTQTPRYLIKTRGQQVTLSCSPISGHRSVSWYQQTPGQGLQFLFEYFSETQRNKGNFPGRFSGRQFSNSRSEMNVSTLELGDSALYLCASSRQGPVNTEAFFGQGTRLTVV.

The CDR3 DNA reads as TGTGCCAGCAGCTCCACAGGGCCAACTAATGAAAAACTGTTTTTT. This encodes CASSSTGPTNEKLFF. The rearrangement links TRBV3-1 (or the pseudogene TRBV3-2) to TRBJ1-4; a possible D gene is TRBD1 (6 bases). Germline values: CDR1 LGHDT, CDR2 YNNKEL (reference sequence). The CDR3 has 15 amino acids. V dropped 5 bases and J dropped 0 bases, with 10 bases sitting between them.

The chain uses TRBV5-4 and TRBJ2-2; 8 nucleotides align to TRBD1. Looked up from germline, CDR1 is SGHNT and CDR2 is YYREEE (reference sequence). The CDR3 has 16 amino acids. Trimming took 4 bases from V and 5 from J; bases not matched to a gene: 10. In DNA form, the CDR3 reads TGTGCCAGCAGCGGACCAGGGGGCGCAAAGACCGGGGAGCTGTTTTTT. Translating gives CASSGPGGAKTGELFF.

This clone has only a few counts. V gene TRBV7-8 combines with J gene TRBJ2-2, with D maybe TRBD2 (6 bases). CDR3 size: 14 residues. V was clipped by 5 bases and J by 6 bases, with 13 bases between them. Germline V gene sequence: CDR1 SGHVS, CDR2 FQNEAQ. The CDR3 DNA follows: TGTGCCAGCAGCCCATCCGGGAGCGCCGGGGAGCTGTTTTTT. This codes for CASSPSGSAGELFF.

The V gene is TRBV7-3, the J gene TRBJ2-7, with TRBD2 identical over 11 bases. Germline-derived CDR1 and CDR2 are SGHTA and FQGTGA. J gave up 6 bases and V 5 bases, and 9 bases lay outside the gene matches. The CDR3 has 15 residues. CDR3 in amino acids: CASSPFSGGAGEQYF. The CDR3 DNA reads TGTGCCAGCAGCCCCTTTAGCGGGGGGGCTGGCGAGCAGTACTTC.

This chain joins TRBV29-1 and TRBJ2-7; D possibly corresponds to TRBD1 (6 bases). The germline V gene has CDR1 SQVTM and CDR2 ANQGSEA. The CDR3 covers 11 residues. V dropped 3 bases and J dropped 5 bases, with 8 bases sitting between them. The CDR3 region has the DNA TGCAGCGTTGACAGGGGCGACGAGCAGTACTTC. As protein: CSVDRGDEQYF.

The chain links TRBV23-1 to TRBJ2-2; TRBD1 matches at 10 bases. TRBV23-1 is placed among ORFs of uncertain function. This CDR3 is 16 amino acids long. The ends lost 2 bases at V and 0 bases at J; junction bases unmatched: 0. This chain's CDR3 is CASSQDRGPNTGELFF. In DNA, the CDR3 is TGCGCCAGCAGTCAAGACAGGGGGCCGAACACCGGGGAGCTGTTTTTT.

The chain is built from TRBV5-1 and TRBJ1-3, with a weak D call TRBD1 (5 bases). V lost 5 bases to trimming and J lost 0 bases, with 15 bases between them. This CDR3 is 16 amino acids long. Germline CDR1 reads SGHRS; CDR2 reads YFSETQ. The CDR3 bases are TGCGCCAGCAGACAAAGTGCGGACATCTCTGGAAACACCATATATTTT. Its translation: CASRQSADISGNTIYF. Using reference TRBV5-1 and TRBJ1-3 for the parts outside the CDR3, the full variable domain is KAGVTQTPRYLIKTRGQQVTLSCSPISGHRSVSWYQQTPGQGLQFLFEYFSETQRNKGNFPGRFSGRQFSNSRSEMNVSTLELGDSALYLCASRQSADISGNTIYFGEGSWLTVV.

The chain couples TRBV5-1 to TRBJ1-2, with TRBD1 as a possible D gene (6 bases). This CDR3 has 15 amino acids. The V end lost 0 bases, the J end lost 4 bases, and 13 bases lay between the germline ends. The germline V gene has CDR1 SGHRS and CDR2 YFSETQ. DNA for the CDR3: TGCGCCAGCAGCTTGGCCCGACAGGAGGTCTATGGCTACACCTTC. Translated: CASSLARQEVYGYTF.

The V and J genes are TRBV5-4 and TRBJ2-1; 10 bases align to TRBD1. The germline CDR1 and CDR2 sequences are SGHNT and YYREEE (reference sequence). V trimming: 4 bases; J trimming: 5 bases; junction bases outside the gene matches: 6. CDR3 length: 15 amino acids. The CDR3 DNA is TGTGCCAGCAGCCCCCCGGGACAGGGGAACAATGAGCAGTTCTTC. Its protein product is CASSPPGQGNNEQFF. Complete variable domain (other parts from reference TRBV5-4 and TRBJ2-1): ETGVTQSPTHLIKTRGQQVTLRCSSQSGHNTVSWYQQALGQGPQFIFQYYREEENGRGNFPPRFSGLQFPNYSSELNVNALELDDSALYLCASSPPGQGNNEQFFGPGTRLTVL.

The chain joins TRBV4-1 to TRBJ2-7; TRBD2 matches at 9 bases. Germline loops: CDR1 MGHRA, CDR2 YSYEKL. This CDR3 region has 18 residues. V gave up 1 base and J gave up 2 bases; unmatched junction bases: 12. The CDR3 protein is CASSQGSGRREGAYEQYF. The CDR3 DNA reads as TGCGCCAGCAGCCAAGGCAGCGGGAGGAGGGAGGGGGCCTACGAGCAGTACTTC.

V usage is TRBV25-1 and J usage is TRBJ2-3; TRBD2 matches at 7 bases. This CDR3 comprises 15 residues. Germline CDR1 MGHDK, CDR2 SYGVNS. V gave up 7 bases and J gave up 2 bases; unmatched junction bases: 9. The DNA of the CDR3 is TGTGCCAGCATGTCGTCGGGAGGCCCCACAGATACGCAGTATTTT. Residues: CASMSSGGPTDTQYF.

This chain joins TRBV7-2 and TRBJ2-5, with D perhaps matching TRBD2 (7 bases). V was cut by 3 bases and J by 2 bases, with 13 bases left in between. This CDR3 contains 15 residues. The V gene's germline CDR1 is SGHTA and CDR2 FQGNSA. CDR3 in amino acids: CASSFLGGPQETQYF. CDR3 sequence (DNA): TGTGCCAGCAGCTTTTTGGGGGGGCCTCAAGAGACCCAGTACTTC.

The chain has TRBV12-3 or TRBV12-4 and TRBJ1-1, with 7 bases lining up with TRBD1. The ends lost 7 bases at V and 0 bases at J; junction bases unmatched: 2. The CDR3 is made up of 13 amino acids. Here the CDR3 reads CASKTGLNTEAFF. In nucleotides, the CDR3 is TGTGCCAGCAAGACAGGGTTGAACACTGAAGCTTTCTTT.

J is TRBJ2-2 and V is TRBV30; TRBD1 is a possible D gene (5 bases). V lost 0 bases to trimming and J lost 3 bases, with 23 bases between them. The length of the CDR3 is 19 residues. Germline values: CDR1 GTSNPN, CDR2 SVGIG (reference sequence). CDR3 residues: CAWSVLYRKADFDTGELFF. The DNA of the CDR3 is TGTGCCTGGAGTGTATTATACAGGAAAGCCGACTTCGACACCGGGGAGCTGTTTTTT.

Turning to this clone: The same CDR3 is also encoded by other DNA sequences in this sample. J is TRBJ1-6 and V is TRBV6-5, with a possible D match to TRBD1 (6 bases). Germline loops: CDR1 MNHEY, CDR2 SVGAGI. V was shortened by 0 bases and J by 3 bases, with 9 bases between the two germline ends. CDR3 length: 16 residues. The chain's CDR3 is CASSYSTGVYNSPLHF. CDR3 DNA sequence: TGTGCCAGCAGTTACTCGACAGGAGTCTATAATTCACCCCTCCACTTT.

J is TRBJ2-7 and V is TRBV5-4; weak D call: TRBD2 (5 bases). Germline V lookup: CDR1 SGHNT, CDR2 YYREEE (reference sequence). V was clipped by 0 bases and J by 6 bases, with 10 bases between them. This CDR3 region has 13 residues. The DNA of the CDR3 is TGTGCCAGCAGCTTGGAAGGGAGAGCCGAGCAGTACTTC. The encoded protein is CASSLEGRAEQYF.

V and J are TRBV6-5 and TRBJ2-7; 7 bases are shared with TRBD1. V lost 8 bases to trimming and J lost 7 bases; unmatched junction nucleotides: 17. The CDR3 runs 15 residues. From germline, CDR1 is MNHEY and CDR2 SVGAGI. CDR3 DNA: TGTGCCAGCTTCGACGGGCACAGGGGAAAGGGGGAGCAGTACTTC. It is translated as CASFDGHRGKGEQYF.